This passage covers 25 T cell receptor beta chains from one sample sequenced in a study of blood T cells in healthy people across ages. Combining a sample-barcoded 5' primer with a J-beta primer mix, a second PCR ran for roughly 7 to 11 cycles. MiXCR, run by TCRdb on the 5' RACE reads, gives a single entry per CDR3 protein. The table shows fewer than 650,000 distinct CDR3 sequences, with about 25% occurring only once. The same data also went into a second study, on T cells of mothers and their children.

The specimen was blood. The receptor source for this set is a boy between 2 and 15 years old in good health.

With regard to this clonotype: The junction differs from germline at one of its ends, possibly a read error. V usage is TRBV5-6 and J usage is TRBJ2-4, with D possibly called TRBD1 or TRBD2 (5 bases each). The CDR3 extends over 12 amino acids. Germline V lookup: CDR1 SGHDT, CDR2 YYEEEE. The CDR3 loop reads CVSSLGTNIQYF. The DNA of the CDR3 is TGTGTCAGCAGCTTGGGGACAAACATTCAGTACTTC.

The chain recombines TRBV29-1 with TRBJ2-2; TRBD1 matches 7 bases. Losses at the gene ends were 3 bases for V and 6 bases for J; bases not matched to a gene: 4. The CDR3 runs 13 residues. The germline CDR1 and CDR2 sequences are SQVTM and ANQGSEA. The CDR3 sequence is CSVDGQVSGELFF. The CDR3 nucleotides are TGCAGCGTTGATGGACAGGTTTCCGGGGAGCTGTTTTTT.

The chain recombines TRBV7-2 with TRBJ2-7; D might be TRBD1 (5 bases). Per germline, CDR1 SGHTA and CDR2 FQGNSA. The CDR3 has 14 amino acids. Trimming cost V 6 bases and J 0 bases, with 12 bases left between them. The CDR3 nucleotides are TGTGCCAGCAGGCACAGGTCCCCCTCCTACGAGCAGTACTTC. Its protein is CASRHRSPSYEQYF.

The rearrangement joins TRBV7-2 to TRBJ2-7, with TRBD2 identical over 9 bases. Germline V gene lookup returns CDR1 SGHTA and CDR2 FQGNSA. V shed 7 bases and J 4 bases; nucleotides not matched to a gene: 5. The CDR3 is made up of 13 amino acids. CDR3 bases: TGTGCCAGCACCCTGACTAGCGGTTACGAGCAGTACTTC. Encoded protein: CASTLTSGYEQYF. Combining the CDR3 with reference TRBV7-2 and TRBJ2-7 gives the whole variable domain GAGVSQSPSNKVTEKGKDVELRCDPISGHTALYWYRQSLGQGLEFLIYFQGNSAPDKSGLPSDRFSAERTGGSVSTLTIQRTQQEDSAVYLCASTLTSGYEQYFGPGTRLTVT.

The CDR3 reads CSVEDHRTDTQYF. Written as DNA, the CDR3 is TGCAGCGTTGAAGATCATCGCACAGATACGCAGTATTTT. The chain uses TRBV29-1 and TRBJ2-3; no clear D gene. Germline V lookup: CDR1 SQVTM, CDR2 ANQGSEA. V lost 0 bases, J lost 1 base, and 5 bases lay in between. The CDR3 spans 13 residues.

The rearrangement joins TRBV7-8 to TRBJ2-7, with 9 nucleotides matching TRBD2. The J segment lost 2 bases and the V segment lost 10 bases, leaving 12 bases of the junction unmatched. Germline-derived CDR1 and CDR2 are SGHVS and FQNEAQ. The CDR3 loop spans 15 amino acids. CDR3 sequence: CATQGSAGGAYEQYF. DNA for the CDR3: TGTGCCACCCAGGGGTCGGCGGGAGGGGCCTACGAGCAGTACTTC.

The J gene is TRBJ2-5, the V gene TRBV4-3; tentatively, D is TRBD2 (5 bases). V was shortened by 3 bases and J by 4 bases, with 9 bases between the two germline ends. The CDR3 spans 13 residues. Germline V lookup: CDR1 LGHNA, CDR2 YSLEER. The CDR3 is CASSHVSGETQYF. For the CDR3, the DNA is TGCGCCAGCAGCCACGTCAGCGGAGAGACCCAGTACTTC.

This clonotype was detected a few times. V gene TRBV2 combines with J gene TRBJ2-1; D is tentatively TRBD1 or TRBD2 (5 bases each). CDR3 length equals 15 residues. The V end was cut by 6 bases, the J end by 0 bases, with 12 bases between. Germline CDR1 SNHLY, CDR2 FYNNEI. The CDR3 bases are TGTGCCAGCAGCAGGCCAGGGAGCTCCTACAATGAGCAGTTCTTC. Protein: CASSRPGSSYNEQFF.

Only a few counts were recorded for this clonotype. The gene calls are TRBV12-3 or TRBV12-4 and TRBJ2-4; D is perhaps TRBD1 (6 bases). CDR3 length: 18 residues. Trimming removed 2 bases from V and 0 bases from J, with 17 bases in between. The CDR3 region is CASSLTGQGPLAKNIQYF. For the CDR3, the DNA is TGTGCCAGCAGTTTAACCGGGCAGGGGCCTCTAGCCAAAAACATTCAGTACTTC.

The chain employs TRBV7-6 and TRBJ2-5, with TRBD2 identical over 9 bases. The DNA end favors TRBJ2-1, so the J call may be wrong. Per germline, CDR1 SGHVS and CDR2 FNYEAQ. The CDR3 length is 16 residues. The CDR3 is CASSLGAGGRYNEQFF. Written as DNA, the CDR3 is TGTGCCAGCAGCTTAGGAGCGGGAGGTCGGTACAATGAGCAGTTCTTC.

This clonotype was counted a few times. V usage is TRBV3-1 and J usage is TRBJ1-2; D possibly corresponds to TRBD1 (5 bases). V lost 5 bases to trimming and J lost 2 bases, with 18 bases between them. The CDR3 extends over 16 amino acids. CDR1 LGHDT and CDR2 YNNKEL come from the germline V gene (reference sequence). The CDR3 is CASSSWVGGGNYGYTF. DNA for the CDR3: TGTGCCAGCAGCTCGTGGGTCGGGGGGGGAAACTATGGCTACACCTTC. Combining the CDR3 with reference TRBV3-1 and TRBJ1-2 gives the whole variable domain DTAVSQTPKYLVTQMGNDKSIKCEQNLGHDTMYWYKQDSKKFLKIMFSYNNKELIINETVPNRFSPKSPDKAHLNLHINSLELGDSAVYFCASSSWVGGGNYGYTFGSGTRLTVV.

The V gene is TRBV5-1, the J gene TRBJ2-7; 10 bases map to TRBD1. The CDR3 loop spans 16 amino acids. CDR1 and CDR2 from the germline V gene are SGHRS and YFSETQ. The trim removed 0 bases at V and 2 bases at J, leaving 5 bases unmatched. The CDR3 DNA sequence: TGCGCCAGCAGCTTGGGGCCGGGACAGGGGACCTACGAGCAGTACTTC. Translating it yields CASSLGPGQGTYEQYF.

The chain has TRBV5-1 and TRBJ1-4, with a weak D call TRBD1 (5 bases). The CDR3 is 14 residues long. Germline V gives CDR1 SGHRS, CDR2 YFSETQ. V was trimmed by 4 bases and J by 1 base, leaving 8 bases between them. The CDR3 spells CASSVRGTNEKLFF. The DNA of the CDR3 is TGCGCCAGCAGCGTTAGGGGAACTAATGAAAAACTGTTTTTT.

This clonotype has only a few counts. The gene calls are TRBV29-1 and TRBJ2-5, with D perhaps TRBD1 or TRBD2 (6 bases each). The J call may be faulty, since TRBJ2-1 better matches the DNA end. The CDR3 extends over 15 amino acids. Germline lookup yields CDR1 SQVTM and CDR2 ANQGSEA. The CDR3 nucleotides are TGCAGCGTTGAGCCCGAGGGGGGCCCCTGGTATGAGCAGTTCTTC. Translated, it gives CSVEPEGGPWYEQFF.

The chain combines TRBV10-3 with TRBJ2-1; TRBD2 matches 9 bases. V lost 3 bases and J lost 7; bases outside the gene matches: 4. The CDR3 has 14 amino acids. Germline V CDR1 and CDR2: ENHRY, SYGVKD. CDR3 residues: CAISDRSGGNEQFF. As DNA, the CDR3 is TGTGCCATCAGTGACCGTAGCGGGGGAAATGAGCAGTTCTTC.

V usage is TRBV5-6 and J usage is TRBJ2-1, with TRBD1 identical over 7 bases. Trimming cost V 4 bases and J 5 bases; bases outside gene matches: 12. CDR1 is SGHDT and CDR2 is YYEEEE in the germline V gene. The CDR3 length is 16 residues. The CDR3 is CASSLLLGGANNEQFF. CDR3 sequence (DNA): TGTGCCAGCAGCCTCCTACTAGGGGGCGCAAACAATGAGCAGTTCTTC.

V and J are TRBV27 and TRBJ2-5, with 7 bases aligning to TRBD1. V trimming: 2 bases; J trimming: 4 bases; junction bases outside the gene matches: 4. The germline V gene has CDR1 MNHEY and CDR2 SMNVEV (reference sequence). The CDR3 consists of 14 residues. As DNA, the CDR3 is TGTGCCAGCAGTTTAGACAGGGATGGAGAGACCCAGTACTTC. Translating gives CASSLDRDGETQYF.

V usage is TRBV7-9 and J usage is TRBJ1-2, with 11 bases fitting TRBD1. The CDR3 is made up of 16 amino acids. J was trimmed by 13 bases and V by 3 bases; bases with no gene match: 16. Germline CDR1 and CDR2: SEHNR and FQNEAQ (reference sequence). The CDR3 is CASSFWGRTGGADLTF. The CDR3 nucleotides are TGTGCCAGCAGCTTCTGGGGAAGGACAGGGGGCGCAGACCTCACCTTC. Full variable domain (outside the CDR3, taken from reference TRBV7-9 and TRBJ1-2): DTGVSQNPRHKITKRGQNVTFRCDPISEHNRLYWYRQTLGQGPEFLTYFQNEAQLEKSRLLSDRFSAERPKGSFSTLEIQRTEQGDSAMYLCASSFWGRTGGADLTFGSGTRLTVV.

Ten or more counts support this clonotype. V and J are TRBV3-1 and TRBJ1-5, with 9 nucleotides matching TRBD1. Germline V gene data show CDR1 as LGHDT and CDR2 as YNNKEL (reference sequence). The CDR3 covers 13 residues. With V trimmed by 8 bases and J by 4 bases, 3 bases remained unmatched. CDR3 sequence (DNA): TGTGCCAGCGCCGGGACAGGGAATCAGCCCCAGCATTTT. Translated: CASAGTGNQPQHF.

This clonotype has a single count. One end of the junction fails to match germline, which may point to a read error. The chain combines TRBV12-3 or TRBV12-4 with TRBJ2-3; TRBD1 might be the D (6 bases). CDR3 length: 16 residues. The CDR3 is CASSLGADAGPDTQYF. CDR3 in DNA: TGCGCCAGCAGTTTGGGGGCCGATGCGGGCCCAGATACGCAGTATTTT.

This clonotype has just a few counts. V gene TRBV29-1 combines with J gene TRBJ2-5; no reliable D call. CDR3 size: 10 residues. V lost 4 bases, J lost 7 bases, and 7 bases lay in between. Germline values: CDR1 SQVTM, CDR2 ANQGSEA. CDR3 nucleotide sequence: TGCAGCGTTGGAGAGAGGACCCAGTACTTC. Amino acids: CSVGERTQYF. The whole variable domain, filled in from reference TRBV29-1 and TRBJ2-5, reads SAVISQKPSRDICQRGTSLTIQCQVDSQVTMMFWYRQQPGQSLTLIATANQGSEATYESGFVIDKFPISRPNLTFSTLTVSNMSPEDSSIYLCSVGERTQYFGPGTRLLVL.

The chain recombines TRBV6-6 with TRBJ2-7; D possibly corresponds to TRBD1 (5 bases). The CDR3 totals 15 residues. Per the germline V gene, CDR1 is MNHNY and CDR2 is SVGAGI (reference sequence). Trimming shortened V by 3 bases and J by 0 bases, and 12 bases separated the two germline ends. Written as DNA, the CDR3 is TGTGCCAGCAGTTATCAGGACAAGAGCTCCTACGAGCAGTACTTC. Translating gives CASSYQDKSSYEQYF.

J is TRBJ2-5 and V is TRBV20-1, with D possibly being TRBD1 (6 bases). The CDR3 runs 13 residues. The germline V and J ends were trimmed by 5 bases and 1 base, with 11 bases remaining between them. Per the germline V gene, CDR1 is DFQATT and CDR2 is SNEGSKA (reference sequence). CDR3 sequence: CSAVQGTQETQYF. The CDR3 DNA follows: TGCAGTGCTGTACAGGGAACCCAAGAGACCCAGTACTTC.

V and J are TRBV4-3 and TRBJ2-5, with 9 bases aligning to TRBD2. V lost 1 base, J lost 11 bases, and 11 bases stayed unmatched. Germline V gene sequence: CDR1 LGHNA, CDR2 YSLEER. The CDR3 is 15 residues long. CDR3 DNA: TGCGCCAGCAGCCAAGCTGCGACTAGCGGTTACGGGCAGTACTTC. This sequence encodes CASSQAATSGYGQYF.

This chain connects TRBV7-9 to TRBJ2-5; 8 bases agree with TRBD2. Germline V gene lookup returns CDR1 SEHNR and CDR2 FQNEAQ (reference sequence). Trimming removed 3 bases from V and 5 bases from J; junction bases left unmatched: 8. The CDR3 spans 15 residues. The CDR3 nucleotides read TGTGCCAGCAGCTTGAGCGGGAGAGGCCGGGAGACCCAGTACTTC. Translated: CASSLSGRGRETQYF.